This T cell receptor (beta chain) was sequenced during a study of T cells in Graves' hyperthyroidism and ophthalmopathy. Study information: Initial diagnosis, before any treatment, was when peripheral blood was collected. General study points: Ophthalmopathy was identified by the model a median around 6.3 months ahead of onset.

Remarks on this clonotype: Its antigen remains unknown.

From RNA transcripts, TCR beta CDR3 regions were amplified. First-round RT-PCR targeting the TCR CDR3 was performed with the HTBI primer set. TCRdb called the multiplex PCR reads again in MiXCR, with one record for every CDR3 protein. The profile shows 250,000 to 300,000 distinct CDR3 sequences, 13% of them singletons. V dropped 6 bases and J dropped 3; count of bases not matched to a gene: 10. Looked up from germline, CDR1 is LGHNA and CDR2 is YNFKEQ. CDR3 size: 15 residues. Blood sampling occurred at first hyperthyroidism diagnosis, ahead of any ophthalmopathy symptoms. Out of about 10 ml of fresh peripheral blood came the PBMCs.

The TCR was taken from a woman in her 30s with Graves' hyperthyroidism that later progressed to Graves' ophthalmopathy. The sequenced sample consisted of blood. The chain joins TRBV4-2 to TRBJ2-7; 8 bases map to TRBD1. CDR3 in amino acids: CASRQSQGGIYEQYF. CDR3 in DNA: TGTGCCAGCAGACAGTCACAGGGGGGTATCTACGAGCAGTACTTC.